These 9 T cell receptor beta chains were all obtained from the same sample, sequenced in a study of cytomegalovirus exposure and HLA in healthy donors. PCR amplification relied on 60 Vbeta primers (plus 13 Jbeta primers). The method was immunoSEQ multiplex PCR; TCRdb's version includes in-frame clones alone and lacks a portion of them. The sample totals 50,000 to 60,000 clones. Sequenced input: PBMCs. Source of these receptors: a male donor in good health and CMV-seronegative.

CDR3 bases: TGTGCCAGCAGCCTAAGCTCGAACACTGAAGCTTTCTTT. Its translation is CASSLSSNTEAFF. The chain joins TRBV7-2 to TRBJ1-1; D is unclear. V gave up 5 bases and J gave up 1 base, with 8 bases separating them. Germline V gives CDR1 SGHTA, CDR2 FQGNSA. The CDR3 is 13 residues long.

DNA for the CDR3: TGTGCCAGCAGTTACTCTAAGGGGCCCCCTAATGAAAAACTGTTTTTT. As protein: CASSYSKGPPNEKLFF. This chain connects TRBV6-5 to TRBJ1-4; D is perhaps TRBD1 (5 bases). Between the trimmed V and J ends, which lost 0 bases and 3 bases, there was a span of 11 bases. Germline-derived CDR1 and CDR2 are MNHEY and SVGAGI. The CDR3 runs 16 residues.

V and J are TRBV9 and TRBJ2-5; TRBD2 aligns across 11 bases. The J call is uncertain, as TRBJ2-7 better fits the DNA end. Germline V gene data show CDR1 as SGDLS and CDR2 as YYNGEE. This CDR3 is 16 amino acids long. CDR3 sequence reads: CASSVDGSGGAGEQYF. In DNA form, the CDR3 reads TGTGCCAGCAGCGTAGATGGTAGCGGGGGGGCGGGCGAGCAGTACTTC.

CDR3 sequence: CASSLTGGGSYNEQFF. The CDR3 DNA reads as TGTGCCAGCAGCTTAACGGGCGGGGGCTCCTACAATGAGCAGTTCTTC. The rearrangement uses TRBV7-3 and TRBJ2-1, with TRBD2 matching 7 bases. Trimming removed 0 bases from V and 0 bases from J; junction bases left unmatched: 2. There are 16 residues in the CDR3. CDR1 is SGHTA, CDR2 FQGTGA, per germline.

The chain has TRBV7-2 and TRBJ1-6; 7 nucleotides align to TRBD1. The CDR3 totals 14 residues. Trimming at V came to 9 bases and at J to 7 bases, leaving 9 bases not matched to a gene. Germline CDR1 and CDR2: SGHTA and FQGNSA. CDR3 sequence: CASQGQLVNSPLHF. Written as DNA, the CDR3 is TGTGCCAGTCAGGGACAGCTGGTAAATTCACCCCTCCACTTT.

To note about this clone: One end of the junction varies from germline; a read error may be responsible. The chain employs TRBV30 and TRBJ1-1, with unresolved D. From germline, CDR1 is GTSNPN and CDR2 SVGIG (reference sequence). The CDR3 consists of 14 residues. The CDR3 loop reads CAWKRELMNTEAFF. CDR3 nucleotide sequence: TGTGCTTGGAAGAGGGAACTGATGAACACTGAAGCTTTCTTT.

The chain is built from TRBV6-1 and TRBJ2-7; D uncertain. Trimming left V 2 bases short and J 4 bases short, with 9 bases between. The CDR3 consists of 13 residues. Germline CDR1 and CDR2: MNHNS and SASEGT. The CDR3 loop reads CASSEKEWYEQYF. DNA for the CDR3: TGTGCCAGCAGTGAAAAGGAGTGGTACGAGCAGTACTTC.

Comments on this clone: Relative to the germline gene, one junction end is altered; a read error may explain this. The chain recombines TRBV4-2 with TRBJ2-1, with 7 bases lining up with TRBD2. The V gene's germline CDR1 is LGHNA and CDR2 YNFKEQ. The CDR3 loop spans 18 amino acids. The CDR3 protein is CASSQETRLADSDNEQFF. The CDR3 nucleotides read TGTGCCAGCAGCCAAGAGACGCGACTAGCCGACTCCGACAATGAGCAGTTCTTC.

V is TRBV6-5 and J is TRBJ2-7, with 8 bases matching TRBD2. The V segment lost 6 bases and the J segment 7 bases; nucleotides outside the gene matches: 14. The V gene's germline CDR1 is MNHEY and CDR2 SVGAGI. The CDR3 spans 15 residues. The CDR3 nucleotides read TGTGCCAGCAGCCTAACCGGGAGGGCTCTGGGGGAGCAGTACTTC. It encodes CASSLTGRALGEQYF.